These T cell receptor beta chains were read from a single sample in a study of vaccination effects on CD4 cells after COVID-19. Clones were read by immunoSEQ multiplex PCR, and TCRdb kept only the in-frame ones, dropping some. The sample lists more than 20,000 clones, 75% occurring once. Antigens for these TCRs are unknown. The material sequenced was CD4+ T cells from PBMCs cultured with HCoV-NL63 spike peptides, taken before COVID-19 vaccination. The receptors were sampled from a human donor who received a COVID-19 vaccine. The CDR3 runs from the conserved cysteine through the conserved F or W. The order of the fields is J gene, V gene, D gene, clone size, CDR3 protein, CDR3 DNA. D genes are given only for firm matches. A clone size is listed for some rows: how often the clone was seen (once, few, many), or a class if it is expanded.

J gene: TRBJ2-1; V gene: TRBV9; D gene: TRBD2; clone size: NA; CDR3 protein: CASSVGPAGVHNEQFF; CDR3 DNA: TGTGCCAGCAGCGTAGGGCCGGCGGGGGTTCACAATGAGCAGTTCTTC
J gene: TRBJ2-2; V gene: TRBV4-2; D gene: TRBD1; clone size: NA; CDR3 protein: CASSQTGVGNTGELFF; CDR3 DNA: TGTGCCAGCAGCCAAACAGGGGTCGGGAACACCGGGGAGCTGTTTTTT
J gene: TRBJ1-3; V gene: TRBV7-8; D gene: NA; clone size: few; CDR3 protein: CASSVGPAGTIYF; CDR3 DNA: TGTGCCAGCAGCGTGGGCCCGGCGGGGACCATATATTTT
J gene: TRBJ1-2; V gene: TRBV3-1/TRBV3-2; D gene: NA; clone size: NA; CDR3 protein: CASSQEGLTSPYGYTF; CDR3 DNA: TGTGCCAGCAGCCAAGAGGGTCTGACGTCTCCCTATGGCTACACCTTC
J gene: TRBJ2-1; V gene: TRBV10-3; D gene: NA; clone size: large; CDR3 protein: CAISGQLGSGTGQFF; CDR3 DNA: TGTGCCATCAGCGGCCAGTTGGGTTCAGGTACAGGGCAGTTCTTC
J gene: TRBJ2-5; V gene: TRBV6-1; D gene: NA; clone size: NA; CDR3 protein: CASSETGVQETQYF; CDR3 DNA: TGTGCCAGCAGTGAAACCGGGGTCCAAGAGACCCAGTACTTC
J gene: TRBJ2-2; V gene: TRBV6-4; D gene: NA; clone size: NA; CDR3 protein: CASSEMTLSGELFF; CDR3 DNA: TGTGCCAGCAGTGAGATGACTCTGTCCGGGGAGCTGTTTTTT
J gene: TRBJ1-5; V gene: TRBV19; D gene: NA; clone size: few; CDR3 protein: CASSIRVNQPQHF; CDR3 DNA: TGTGCCAGTAGTATTAGGGTTAATCAGCCCCAGCATTTT
J gene: TRBJ1-5; V gene: TRBV28; D gene: TRBD1; clone size: NA; CDR3 protein: CASGPPGTGILQPQHF; CDR3 DNA: TGTGCCAGCGGACCACCGGGGACAGGGATTTTACAGCCCCAGCATTTT
J gene: TRBJ1-2; V gene: TRBV6-6; D gene: TRBD1; clone size: NA; CDR3 protein: CASNTTPGQGAGGYTF; CDR3 DNA: TGTGCCAGCAACACAACCCCGGGACAGGGGGCGGGGGGCTACACCTTC
J gene: TRBJ2-7; V gene: TRBV19; D gene: NA; clone size: NA; CDR3 protein: CASSRGWAYEQYF; CDR3 DNA: TGTGCCAGTAGTAGGGGATGGGCCTACGAGCAGTACTTC
J gene: TRBJ2-1; V gene: TRBV29-1; D gene: TRBD2; clone size: large; CDR3 protein: CSGLGLAGNEQFF; CDR3 DNA: TGCAGCGGTTTAGGACTAGCGGGGAATGAGCAGTTCTTC